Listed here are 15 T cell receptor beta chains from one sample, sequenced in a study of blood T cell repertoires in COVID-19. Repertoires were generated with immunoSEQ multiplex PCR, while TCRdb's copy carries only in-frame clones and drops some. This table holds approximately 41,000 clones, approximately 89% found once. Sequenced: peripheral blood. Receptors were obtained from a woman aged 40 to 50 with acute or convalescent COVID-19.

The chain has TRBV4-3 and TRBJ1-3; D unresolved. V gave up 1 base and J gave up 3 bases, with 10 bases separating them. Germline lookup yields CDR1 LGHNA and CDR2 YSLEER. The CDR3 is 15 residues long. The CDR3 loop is CASSQGHGDGNTIYF. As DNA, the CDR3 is TGCGCCAGCAGCCAAGGGCACGGGGATGGAAACACCATATATTTT.

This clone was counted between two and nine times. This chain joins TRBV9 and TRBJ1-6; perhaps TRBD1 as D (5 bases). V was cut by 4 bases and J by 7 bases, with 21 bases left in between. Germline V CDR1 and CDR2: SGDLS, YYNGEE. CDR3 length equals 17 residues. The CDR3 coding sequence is TGTGCCAGCAGCCCCAGGGCGGGGGGTGGTTTCAATTCACCCCTCCACTTT. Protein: CASSPRAGGGFNSPLHF. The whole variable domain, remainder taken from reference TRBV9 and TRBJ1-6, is DSGVTQTPKHLITATGQRVTLRCSPRSGDLSVYWYQQSLDQGLQFLIQYYNGEERAKGNILERFSAQQFPDLHSELNLSSLELGDSALYFCASSPRAGGGFNSPLHFGNGTRLTVT.

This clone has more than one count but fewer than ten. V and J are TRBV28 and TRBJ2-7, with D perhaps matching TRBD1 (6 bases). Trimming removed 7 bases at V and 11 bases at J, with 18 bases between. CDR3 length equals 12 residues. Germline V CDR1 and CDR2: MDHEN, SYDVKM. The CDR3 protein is CASNSPGDLKYF. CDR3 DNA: TGTGCCAGCAACTCCCCAGGGGATCTAAAGTACTTC.

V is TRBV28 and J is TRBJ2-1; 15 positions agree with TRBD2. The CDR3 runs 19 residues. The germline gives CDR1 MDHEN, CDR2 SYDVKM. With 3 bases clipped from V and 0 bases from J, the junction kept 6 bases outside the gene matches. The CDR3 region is CASSFLGTSGGHSYNEQFF. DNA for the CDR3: TGTGCCAGCAGTTTTTTGGGGACTAGCGGGGGGCACTCCTACAATGAGCAGTTCTTC.

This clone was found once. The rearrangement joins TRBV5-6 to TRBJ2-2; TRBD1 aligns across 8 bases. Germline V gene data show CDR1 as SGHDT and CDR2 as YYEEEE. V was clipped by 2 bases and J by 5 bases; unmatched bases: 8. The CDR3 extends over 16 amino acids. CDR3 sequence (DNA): TGTGCCAGCAGCTTTGCGGGACAGGCTGGTACCGGGGAGCTGTTTTTT. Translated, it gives CASSFAGQAGTGELFF.

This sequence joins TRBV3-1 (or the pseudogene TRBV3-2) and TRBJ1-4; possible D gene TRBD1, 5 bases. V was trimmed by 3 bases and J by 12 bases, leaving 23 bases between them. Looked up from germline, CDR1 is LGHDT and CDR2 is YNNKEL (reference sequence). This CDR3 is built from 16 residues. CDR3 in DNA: TGTGCCAGCAGCCACCAGGGACGCGGGGTCATTAAGGAACTGTTTTTT. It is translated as CASSHQGRGVIKELFF.

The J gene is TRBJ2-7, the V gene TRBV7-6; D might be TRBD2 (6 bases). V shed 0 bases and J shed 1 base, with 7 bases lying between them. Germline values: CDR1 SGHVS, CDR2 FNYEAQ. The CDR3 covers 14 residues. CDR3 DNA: TGTGCCAGCAGCTTAGCCGGGGGATCCTACGAGCAGTACTTC. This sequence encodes CASSLAGGSYEQYF.

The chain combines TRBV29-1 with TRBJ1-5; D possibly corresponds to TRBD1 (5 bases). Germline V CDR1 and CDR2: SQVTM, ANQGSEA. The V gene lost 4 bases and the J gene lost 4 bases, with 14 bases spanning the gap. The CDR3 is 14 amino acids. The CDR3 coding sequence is TGCAGCGTTGGAGAGCAGGGCTCTAATCAGCCCCAGCATTTT. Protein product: CSVGEQGSNQPQHF.

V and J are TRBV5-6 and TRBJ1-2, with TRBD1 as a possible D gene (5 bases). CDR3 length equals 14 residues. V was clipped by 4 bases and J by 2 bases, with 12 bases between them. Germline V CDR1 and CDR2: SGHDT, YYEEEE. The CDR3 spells CASSQKSGNYGYTF. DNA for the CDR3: TGTGCCAGCAGCCAAAAATCAGGGAACTATGGCTACACCTTC. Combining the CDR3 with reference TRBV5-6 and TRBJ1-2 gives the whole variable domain DAGVTQSPTHLIKTRGQQVTLRCSPKSGHDTVSWYQQALGQGPQFIFQYYEEEERQRGNFPDRFSGHQFPNYSSELNVNALLLGDSALYLCASSQKSGNYGYTFGSGTRLTVV.

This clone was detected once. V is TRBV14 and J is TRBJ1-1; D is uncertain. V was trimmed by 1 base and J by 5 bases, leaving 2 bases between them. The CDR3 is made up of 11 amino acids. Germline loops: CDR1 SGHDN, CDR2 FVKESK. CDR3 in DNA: TGTGCCAGCAGCCAAGCGACTGAAGCTTTCTTT. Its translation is CASSQATEAFF.

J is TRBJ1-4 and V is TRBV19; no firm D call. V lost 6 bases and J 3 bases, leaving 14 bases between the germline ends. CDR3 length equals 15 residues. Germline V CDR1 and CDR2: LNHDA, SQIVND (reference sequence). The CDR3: CASSKNRVANEKLFF. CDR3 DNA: TGTGCCAGTAGCAAGAATCGGGTAGCTAATGAAAAACTGTTTTTT.

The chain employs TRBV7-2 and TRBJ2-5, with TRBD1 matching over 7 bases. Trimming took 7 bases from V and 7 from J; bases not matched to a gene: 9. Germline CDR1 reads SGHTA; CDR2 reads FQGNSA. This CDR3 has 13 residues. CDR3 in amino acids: CASNRQGVATQYF. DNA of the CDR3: TGTGCCAGCAACCGACAGGGAGTGGCGACCCAGTACTTC.

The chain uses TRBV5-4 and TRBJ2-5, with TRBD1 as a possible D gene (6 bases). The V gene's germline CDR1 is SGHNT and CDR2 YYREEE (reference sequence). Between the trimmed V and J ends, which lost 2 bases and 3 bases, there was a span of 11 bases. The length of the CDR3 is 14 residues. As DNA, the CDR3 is TGTGCCAGCAGCTTTGGGGGCGTAGAAGAGACCCAGTACTTC. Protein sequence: CASSFGGVEETQYF.

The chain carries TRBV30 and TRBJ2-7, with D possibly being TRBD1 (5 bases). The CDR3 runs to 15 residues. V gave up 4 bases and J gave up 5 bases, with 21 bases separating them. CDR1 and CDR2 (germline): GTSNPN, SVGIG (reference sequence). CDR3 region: CAWNSGHPLQDEQYF. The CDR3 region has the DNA TGTGCCTGGAACTCTGGACACCCTCTTCAGGACGAGCAGTACTTC. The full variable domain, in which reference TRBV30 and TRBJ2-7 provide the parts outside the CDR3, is SQTIHQWPATLVQPVGSPLSLECTVEGTSNPNLYWYRQAAGRGLQLLFYSVGIGQISSEVPQNLSASRPQDRQFILSSKKLLLSDSGFYLCAWNSGHPLQDEQYFGPGTRLTVT.

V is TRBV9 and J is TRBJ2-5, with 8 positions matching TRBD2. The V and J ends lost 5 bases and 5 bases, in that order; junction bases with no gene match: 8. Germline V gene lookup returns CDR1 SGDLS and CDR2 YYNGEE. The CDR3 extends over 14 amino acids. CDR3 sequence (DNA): TGTGCCAGCAGTGTTCTTGCGGGGGGTGAGACCCAGTACTTC. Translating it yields CASSVLAGGETQYF.